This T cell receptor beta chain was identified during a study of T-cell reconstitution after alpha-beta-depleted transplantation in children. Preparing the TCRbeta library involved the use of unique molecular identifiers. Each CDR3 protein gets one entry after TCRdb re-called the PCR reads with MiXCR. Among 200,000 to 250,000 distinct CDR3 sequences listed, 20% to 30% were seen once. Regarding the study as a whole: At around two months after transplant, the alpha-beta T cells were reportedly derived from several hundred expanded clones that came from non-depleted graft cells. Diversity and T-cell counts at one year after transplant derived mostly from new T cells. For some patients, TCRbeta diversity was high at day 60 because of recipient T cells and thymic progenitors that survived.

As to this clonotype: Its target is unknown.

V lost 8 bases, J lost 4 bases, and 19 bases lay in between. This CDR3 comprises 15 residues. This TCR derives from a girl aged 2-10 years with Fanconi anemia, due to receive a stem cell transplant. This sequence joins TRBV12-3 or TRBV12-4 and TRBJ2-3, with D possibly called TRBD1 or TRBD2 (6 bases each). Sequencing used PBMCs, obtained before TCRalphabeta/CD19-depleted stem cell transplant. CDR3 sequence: CASDRTSGAPDTQYF. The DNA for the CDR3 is TGTGCCAGCGACCGAACCTCGGGGGCCCCAGATACGCAGTATTTT.